This entry concerns a single T cell receptor beta chain. What it recognizes is unknown. Sequenced by immunoSEQ multiplex PCR; TCRdb stores in-frame clones only, minus some. The profile covers about 69,000 clones, with 90% appearing a single time and over 9.5% taken by the ten largest. The record originates from a study of OX40 agonist ivuxolimab in advanced cancers. About the study: Enrollees could have had prior anti-PD-1, anti-PD-L1 or anti-CTLA-4 therapy, which 30% to 50% had received. Study results and limitations: The mean number of expanded clones was higher in CD8+ T cells than in CD4+. CD4+ and CD8+ blood T cells expanded clonally by week 6 at 0.1 to 3.0 mg/kg.

CDR3 length: 15 residues. V shed 4 bases, J shed 3 bases, and the junction held 8 bases outside the gene matches. CDR1 MGHRA and CDR2 YSYEKL come from the germline V gene. The material sequenced was CD4+ or CD8+ T cells sorted from blood, taken in a trial of the OX40 agonist ivuxolimab. The TCR sequence derives from an adult with an advanced solid tumor such as melanoma, head and neck, liver or kidney cancer. The chain joins TRBV4-1 to TRBJ1-1; 7 positions match TRBD1. The CDR3 loop is CASSRNRGWDTEAFF. The CDR3 coding sequence is TGCGCCAGCAGCCGCAACAGGGGCTGGGACACTGAAGCTTTCTTT.